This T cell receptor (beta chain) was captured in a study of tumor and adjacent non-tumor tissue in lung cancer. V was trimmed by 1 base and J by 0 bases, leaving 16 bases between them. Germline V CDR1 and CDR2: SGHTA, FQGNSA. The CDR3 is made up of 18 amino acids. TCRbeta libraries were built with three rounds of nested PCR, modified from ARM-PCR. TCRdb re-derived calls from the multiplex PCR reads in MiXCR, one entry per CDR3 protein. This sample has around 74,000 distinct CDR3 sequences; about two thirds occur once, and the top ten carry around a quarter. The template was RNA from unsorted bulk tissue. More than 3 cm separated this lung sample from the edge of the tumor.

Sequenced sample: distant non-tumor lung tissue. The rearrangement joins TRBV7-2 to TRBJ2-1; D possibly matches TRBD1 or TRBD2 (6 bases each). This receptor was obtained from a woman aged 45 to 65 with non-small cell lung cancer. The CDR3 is CASSLGSGAGSSYNEQFF. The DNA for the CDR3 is TGTGCCAGCAGCTTAGGTTCAGGGGCGGGAAGCTCCTACAATGAGCAGTTCTTC.